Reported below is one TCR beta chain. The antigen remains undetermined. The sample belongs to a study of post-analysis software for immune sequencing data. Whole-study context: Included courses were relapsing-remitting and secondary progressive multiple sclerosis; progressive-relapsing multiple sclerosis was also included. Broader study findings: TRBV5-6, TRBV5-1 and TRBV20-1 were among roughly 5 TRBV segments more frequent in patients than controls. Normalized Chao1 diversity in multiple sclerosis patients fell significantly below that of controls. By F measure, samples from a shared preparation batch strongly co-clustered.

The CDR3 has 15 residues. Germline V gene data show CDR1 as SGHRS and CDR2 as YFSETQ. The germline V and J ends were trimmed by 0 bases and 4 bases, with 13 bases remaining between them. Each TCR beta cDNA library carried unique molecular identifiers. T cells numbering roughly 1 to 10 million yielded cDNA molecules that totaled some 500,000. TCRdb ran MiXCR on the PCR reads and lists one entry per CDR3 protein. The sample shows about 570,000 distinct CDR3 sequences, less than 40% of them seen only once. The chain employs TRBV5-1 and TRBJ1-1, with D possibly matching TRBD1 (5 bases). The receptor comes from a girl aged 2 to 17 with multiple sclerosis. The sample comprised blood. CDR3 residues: CASSLARGWATEAFF. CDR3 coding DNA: TGCGCCAGCAGCTTGGCGAGGGGATGGGCCACTGAAGCTTTCTTT. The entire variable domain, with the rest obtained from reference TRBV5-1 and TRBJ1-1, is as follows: KAGVTQTPRYLIKTRGQQVTLSCSPISGHRSVSWYQQTPGQGLQFLFEYFSETQRNKGNFPGRFSGRQFSNSRSEMNVSTLELGDSALYLCASSLARGWATEAFFGQGTRLTVV.